The entry that follows covers one T cell receptor beta chain sequence. The antigen remains unidentified. The sample belongs to a study of T cell responses to AZD1222 COVID-19 vaccine. Broader study findings: Rises in breadth and depth of Spike-specific TCRs came after two AZD1222 doses. The study sampled repertoires only after the peak T cell response. Baseline antibody screening turned up just five to seven seropositive AZD1222 recipients.

Method: immunoSEQ multiplex PCR; TCRdb's copy keeps in-frame clones and lacks some. The sample holds approximately 80,000 clones; approximately 90% are singletons and the top ten take about 23%. The sequence was obtained from an adult in good health. This specimen was peripheral blood, taken on day 0 of AZD1222 vaccination.

DNA of the CDR3: TGTGCCAGCTCAAGACCGACGACAGGGGCCGAGCAGTACTTC. It translates to CASSRPTTGAEQYF. V is TRBV18 and J is TRBJ2-7; 8 bases fit TRBD1. Germline V gives CDR1 KGHSH, CDR2 LQKENI. CDR3 length: 14 amino acids. The V segment lost 5 bases and the J segment 6 bases; nucleotides outside the gene matches: 9.